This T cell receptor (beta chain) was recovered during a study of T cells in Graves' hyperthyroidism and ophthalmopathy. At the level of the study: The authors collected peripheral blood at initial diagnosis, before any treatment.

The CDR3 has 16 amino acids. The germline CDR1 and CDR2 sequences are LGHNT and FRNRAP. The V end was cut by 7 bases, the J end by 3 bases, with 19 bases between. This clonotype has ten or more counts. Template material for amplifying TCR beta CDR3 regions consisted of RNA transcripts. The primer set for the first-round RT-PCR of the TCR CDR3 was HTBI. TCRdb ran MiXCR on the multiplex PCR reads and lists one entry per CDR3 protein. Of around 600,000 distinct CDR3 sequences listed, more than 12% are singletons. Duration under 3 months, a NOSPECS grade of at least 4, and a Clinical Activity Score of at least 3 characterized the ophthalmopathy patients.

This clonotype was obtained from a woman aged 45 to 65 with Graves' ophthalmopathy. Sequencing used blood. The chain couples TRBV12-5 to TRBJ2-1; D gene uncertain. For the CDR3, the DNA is TGTGCTAGTGTCCTGGCGGATGGGGTAGGCTACAATGAGCAGTTCTTC. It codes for CASVLADGVGYNEQFF.